The clone carrying this T cell receptor beta chain was observed a few times. Its matching antigen is unknown. The library was made from cDNA and included unique molecular identifiers. TCRdb analysed the PCR reads with MiXCR anew, one entry per CDR3 protein. The sample shows a few hundred thousand distinct CDR3 sequences, roughly 34% of them seen only once. The CDR3 extends over 13 amino acids. The ends were cut back, 4 bases at V and 6 bases at J, with 12 bases in the middle. Germline CDR1 reads WSHSY; CDR2 reads SAAADI. The data were taken from a study of post-analysis software for immune sequencing data. Study-wide context: Disease courses included relapsing-remitting, secondary progressive and progressive-relapsing multiple sclerosis.

Study-wide points: Patients had higher frequencies than controls of roughly five TRBV segments, including TRBV5-6, TRBV5-1 and TRBV20-1. Compared against controls, patients with multiple sclerosis displayed significantly lower normalized Chao1 diversity. Batch-mates among the samples co-clustered strongly by F measure.

Sequencing used blood. This sequence was found in a girl aged 2-17 years with multiple sclerosis. The rearrangement links TRBV10-2 to TRBJ1-1; tentatively, D is TRBD1 (6 bases). In nucleotides, the CDR3 is TGCGCCAGCAGTGCCAGGGGTGGGGCTGAAGCTTTCTTT. Amino acids: CASSARGGAEAFF.